The sequence of this T cell receptor (beta chain) was determined in a study of monozygotic twins with inflammatory bowel disease. Per individual sample, eight separate reactions were used to make cDNA. With the 5' RACE reads reprocessed, TCRdb shows one record per CDR3 protein and no DNA. In total, the table holds some 450,000 distinct CDR3 sequences. The CDR3 has 14 residues. Germline CDR1 reads ENHRY; CDR2 reads SYGVKD. Study observations and caveats: Support for a single strong signal or clonotype associated with IBD was absent. No difference was seen in repertoire similarity between concordant and discordant twins, possibly from limited power.

On this clonotype: Antigen unknown.

The origin of this receptor is a human donor with ulcerative colitis or Crohn's disease, or a healthy co-twin of an affected twin (not recorded which). This chain connects TRBV10-3 to TRBJ2-7. Sequences were obtained from blood. The CDR3 sequence: CAISDPTNSYEQYF.